This passage covers 4 T cell receptor beta chains from one sample sequenced in a study of blood T cell repertoires in COVID-19. Using immunoSEQ multiplex PCR, the repertoire was profiled, and TCRdb retains in-frame clones only, with some absent. Here the sample spans 150,000 to 200,000 clones, 75% to 85% being singletons. Sequenced input: peripheral blood. The receptors come from a woman at least 80 years old with COVID-19, enrolled during active disease.

This clone was observed a handful of times. CDR3 sequence: CAWTPAYYTEAFF. For the CDR3, the DNA is TGTGCCTGGACACCCGCCTATTACACTGAAGCTTTCTTT. This chain connects TRBV30 to TRBJ1-1; D gene uncertain. Germline V gene sequence: CDR1 GTSNPN, CDR2 SVGIG (reference sequence). The CDR3 is 13 residues long. The germline V and J ends were trimmed by 4 bases and 3 bases, with 12 bases remaining between them.

This clone came up many times. CDR3 sequence (DNA): TGTGCCAGCAGAAAACAGGGATATGGCTACACCTTC. Encoded protein: CASRKQGYGYTF. The chain joins TRBV27 to TRBJ1-2; tentative D call: TRBD1 (6 bases). V was pared by 6 bases and J by 5 bases, with 10 bases between. CDR1 is MNHEY, CDR2 SMNVEV, per germline (reference sequence). This CDR3 spans 12 amino acids.

The chain joins TRBV5-5 to TRBJ1-5, with TRBD1 matching 9 bases. Germline V gene sequence: CDR1 SGHKS, CDR2 YYEKEE (reference sequence). V was pared by 0 bases and J by 0 bases, with 4 bases of the junction left unmatched. This CDR3 has 17 amino acids. CDR3 DNA sequence: TGTGCCAGCAGCTTGGCCGGGACAGGGTATAGCAATCAGCCCCAGCATTTT. Translating gives CASSLAGTGYSNQPQHF.

V gene TRBV29-1 combines with J gene TRBJ2-7; 8 nucleotides align to TRBD2. V dropped 3 bases and J dropped 0; count of bases not matched to a gene: 7. Per germline, CDR1 SQVTM and CDR2 ANQGSEA. The CDR3 is made up of 15 amino acids. CDR3: CSVESLAGRSYEQYF. The DNA of the CDR3 is TGCAGCGTTGAGTCCCTAGCGGGCCGCTCCTACGAGCAGTACTTC.